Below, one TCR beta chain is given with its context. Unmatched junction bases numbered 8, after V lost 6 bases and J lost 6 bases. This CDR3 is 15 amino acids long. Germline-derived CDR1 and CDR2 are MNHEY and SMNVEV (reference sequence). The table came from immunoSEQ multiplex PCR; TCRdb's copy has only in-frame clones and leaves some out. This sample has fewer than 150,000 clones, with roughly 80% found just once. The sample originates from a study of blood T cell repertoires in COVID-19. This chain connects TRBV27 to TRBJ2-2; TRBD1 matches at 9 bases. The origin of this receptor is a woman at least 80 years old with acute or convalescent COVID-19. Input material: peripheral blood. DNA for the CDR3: TGTGCCAGCAGGACGGGGACAGGGTGGGCCGGGGAGCTGTTTTTT. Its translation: CASRTGTGWAGELFF.